This entry is about one T cell receptor (beta chain). These data belong to a study of shared clonotypes between healthy human individuals. Study context: The people who gave samples were two women and three men aged 18 to 49.

There are 19 residues in the CDR3. Trimming left V 0 bases short and J 5 bases short, with 22 bases between. The germline CDR1 and CDR2 sequences are SGHNT and YENEEA. Sequencing was performed with immunoSEQ multiplex PCR; in TCRdb, only in-frame clones are kept and a portion is missing. The table includes over a million clones, around 78% detected once. None of the donors, who were healthy HIV-negative adults, had recently had acute infections or vaccinations. Splitting of CD4+ cells produced CD45RA+ naive and CD45RA-negative memory subsets. The sequence was obtained from a man younger than 35 in good health. Some clones in this sample may be carry-over from other donors' samples. The V and J genes are TRBV11-3 and TRBJ2-2; possibly TRBD1 for D (5 bases). Sequencing was performed on memory CD4+ T cells from PBMCs. Subset noted: CD45RA-negative fraction. The CDR3 nucleotides read TGTGCCAGCAGCTTAGATGCCGCAGGGTTACAGGTTGGGACCGGGGAGCTGTTTTTT. The encoded protein is CASSLDAAGLQVGTGELFF.